The clone carrying this T cell receptor beta chain was counted once. Trimming left V 2 bases short and J 3 bases short, with 18 bases between. The germline V gene encodes CDR1 SGHTA and CDR2 FQGNSA. This CDR3 spans 17 amino acids. Produced via immunoSEQ multiplex PCR; TCRdb's table is partial and in-frame only. The data contain about 180,000 clones, more than 70% of them seen just once; the ten biggest clones take up 7% to 10%. This specimen belongs to a study of blood T cell repertoires in COVID-19. This rearrangement joins TRBV7-2 to TRBJ2-3; a weak D match, TRBD2 (6 bases). The sample consisted of PBMCs or T cells enriched from blood (not recorded which). The clonotype comes from a woman aged 25 to 45 who had recovered from COVID-19. This CDR3 is CASSLRPGTGRTDTQYF. The CDR3 DNA sequence: TGTGCCAGCAGCTTACGGCCTGGGACCGGGAGAACAGATACGCAGTATTTT.